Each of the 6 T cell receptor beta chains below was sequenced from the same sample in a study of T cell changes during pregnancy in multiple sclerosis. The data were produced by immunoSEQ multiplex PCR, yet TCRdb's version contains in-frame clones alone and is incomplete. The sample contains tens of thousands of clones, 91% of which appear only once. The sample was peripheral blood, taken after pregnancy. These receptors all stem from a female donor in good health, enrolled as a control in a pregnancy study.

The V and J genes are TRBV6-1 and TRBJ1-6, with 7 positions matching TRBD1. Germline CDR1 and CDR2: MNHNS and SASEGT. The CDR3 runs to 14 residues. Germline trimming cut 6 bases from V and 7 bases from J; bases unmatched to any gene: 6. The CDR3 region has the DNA TGTGCCAGCAGCCAAGAGGGACAGAATTCACCCCTCCACTTT. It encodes CASSQEGQNSPLHF.

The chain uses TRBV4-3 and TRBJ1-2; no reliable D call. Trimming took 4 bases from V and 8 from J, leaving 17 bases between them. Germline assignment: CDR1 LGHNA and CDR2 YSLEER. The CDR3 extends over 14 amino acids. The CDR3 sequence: CASSPFGREDGYTF. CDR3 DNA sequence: TGCGCCAGCAGCCCCTTCGGACGGGAAGACGGCTACACCTTC.

CDR3 residues: CASSQYSNSPLHF. The CDR3 DNA reads as TGCGCCAGCAGTCAGTATTCTAATTCACCCCTCCACTTT. The V and J genes are TRBV4-3 and TRBJ1-6, with D hard to call. Trimming took 6 bases from V and 6 from J, leaving 9 bases between them. CDR1 is LGHNA and CDR2 is YSLEER in the germline V gene. The length of the CDR3 is 13 residues.

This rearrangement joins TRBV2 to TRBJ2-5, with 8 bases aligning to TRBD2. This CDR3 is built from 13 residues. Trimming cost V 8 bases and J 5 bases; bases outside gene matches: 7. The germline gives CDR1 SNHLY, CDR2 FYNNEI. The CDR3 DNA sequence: TGTGCCAGCGGCGGGGGGTTCTGGGAGACCCAGTACTTC. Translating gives CASGGGFWETQYF.

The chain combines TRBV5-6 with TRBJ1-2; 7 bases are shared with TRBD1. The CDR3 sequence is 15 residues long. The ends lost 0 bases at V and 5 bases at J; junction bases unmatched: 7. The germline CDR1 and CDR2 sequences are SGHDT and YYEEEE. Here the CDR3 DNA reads TGTGCCAGCAGCTTGGGGGACAGTCTACTTTATGGCTACACCTTC. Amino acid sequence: CASSLGDSLLYGYTF.

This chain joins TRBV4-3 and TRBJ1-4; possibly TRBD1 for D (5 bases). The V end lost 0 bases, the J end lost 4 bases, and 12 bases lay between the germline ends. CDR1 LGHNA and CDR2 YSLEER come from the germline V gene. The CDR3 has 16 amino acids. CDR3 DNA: TGCGCCAGCAGCCAAGATCGGGCAGGGAATAATGAAAAACTGTTTTTT. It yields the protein CASSQDRAGNNEKLFF.